This T cell receptor (beta chain) was captured in a study of identical twins. This clonotype showed up just a few times. Looked up from germline, CDR1 is MNHEY and CDR2 is SVGEGT. The CDR3 has 20 residues. V gave up 2 bases and J gave up 5 bases; unmatched junction bases: 15. TCRdb reprocessed the 5' RACE reads with MiXCR, giving one entry per CDR3 protein. The sample contains around 200,000 distinct CDR3 sequences, around a tenth of which appear only once. This chain links TRBV6-2 or TRBV6-3 with TRBJ2-3, with 14 bases aligning to TRBD2. Sequencing was done on a sample of memory (CD45RO+) T cells sorted from blood. The sequence derives from a woman aged 18-29 years in good health. CDR3 nucleotide sequence: TGTGCCAGCAGTTACAGACCGGGACTAGCGGGAGCTAGACCGGAAGATACGCAGTATTTT. Protein sequence: CASSYRPGLAGARPEDTQYF.